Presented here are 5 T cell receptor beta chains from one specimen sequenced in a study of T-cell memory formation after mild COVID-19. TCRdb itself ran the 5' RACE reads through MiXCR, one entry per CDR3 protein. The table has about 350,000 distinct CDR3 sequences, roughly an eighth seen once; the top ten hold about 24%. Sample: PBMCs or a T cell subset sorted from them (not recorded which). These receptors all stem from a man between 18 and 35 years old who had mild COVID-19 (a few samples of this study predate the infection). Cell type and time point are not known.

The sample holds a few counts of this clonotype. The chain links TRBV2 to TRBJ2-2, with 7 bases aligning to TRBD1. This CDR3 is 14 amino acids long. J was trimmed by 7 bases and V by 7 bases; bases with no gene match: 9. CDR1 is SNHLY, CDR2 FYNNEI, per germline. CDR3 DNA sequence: TGTGCCAGCAATTGGGAACAGGGGCTCGGGGAGCTGTTTTTT. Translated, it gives CASNWEQGLGELFF. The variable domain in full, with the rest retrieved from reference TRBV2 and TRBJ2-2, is EPEVTQTPSHQVTQMGQEVILRCVPISNHLYFYWYRQILGQKVEFLVSFYNNEISEKSEIFDDQFSVERPDGSNFTLKIRSTKLEDSAMYFCASNWEQGLGELFFGEGSRLTVL.

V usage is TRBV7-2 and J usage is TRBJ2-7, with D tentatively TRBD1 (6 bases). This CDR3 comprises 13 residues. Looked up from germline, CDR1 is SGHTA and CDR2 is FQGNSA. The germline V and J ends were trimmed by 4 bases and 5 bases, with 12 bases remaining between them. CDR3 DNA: TGTGCCAGCAGCTACCGTTGGGGGCACGAGCAGTACTTC. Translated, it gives CASSYRWGHEQYF.

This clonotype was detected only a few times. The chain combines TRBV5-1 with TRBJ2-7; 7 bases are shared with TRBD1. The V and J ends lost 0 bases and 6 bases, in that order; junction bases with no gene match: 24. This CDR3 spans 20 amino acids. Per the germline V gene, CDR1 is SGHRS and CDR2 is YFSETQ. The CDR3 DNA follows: TGCGCCAGCAGCTTGGCCTCTCAGCACGACAGGGCTATCCCGCCCGCCGAGCAGTACGTC. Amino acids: CASSLASQHDRAIPPAEQYV.

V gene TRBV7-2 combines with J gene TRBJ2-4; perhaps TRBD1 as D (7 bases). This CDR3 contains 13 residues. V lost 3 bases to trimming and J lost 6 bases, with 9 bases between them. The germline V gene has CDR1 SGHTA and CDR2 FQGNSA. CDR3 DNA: TGTGCCAGCAGCTTCCAGGGGGGAAACATTCAGTACTTC. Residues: CASSFQGGNIQYF.

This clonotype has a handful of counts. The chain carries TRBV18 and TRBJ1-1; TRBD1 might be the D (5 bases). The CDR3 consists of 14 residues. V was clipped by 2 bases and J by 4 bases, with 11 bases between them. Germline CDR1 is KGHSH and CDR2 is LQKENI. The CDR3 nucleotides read TGTGCCAGCTCACCAGCAGGGATACGCACTGAAGCTTTCTTT. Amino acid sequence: CASSPAGIRTEAFF.